What follows are 15 T cell receptor beta chains derived from one specimen sequenced in a study of T cells in women clearing cervical HPV infection. Sequencing was performed with immunoSEQ multiplex PCR; in TCRdb, only in-frame clones are kept and a portion is missing. The table gives 20,000 to 25,000 clones; the top ten clones make up 5% to 8.5% of it. The sample consisted of blood buffy coat. Every receptor here comes from a woman aged 18-70 years with a cervical HPV16 infection that either progressed to CIN3+ or cleared (not recorded which).

With respect to this clone: From the germline J gene comes the end of the CDR3, since the read stops 3 residues before it. J is TRBJ2-1 and V is TRBV20-1; unclear D gene. Trimming cost V 3 bases and J 0 bases, with 18 bases left between them. This CDR3 comprises 17 residues. Germline V lookup: CDR1 DFQATT, CDR2 SNEGSKA (reference sequence). CDR3 sequence: CSASGGYPIPSYNEQFF. CDR3 DNA, as far as it was read: TGCAGTGCTAGCGGCGGCTACCCTATACCCTCCTACAATGAG.

Turning to this clone: The read ends 3 residues early relative to the CDR3; the germline J gene fills the gap. The gene calls are TRBV7-2 and TRBJ2-5, with a tentative D call TRBD2 (5 bases). The length of the CDR3 is 15 residues. The germline CDR1 and CDR2 sequences are SGHTA and FQGNSA. The covered CDR3 bases are TGTGCCAGCAGCTATCAGGTTGGAGGCACAGATACC. Translation: CASSYQVGGTDT. The whole CDR3 protein is CASSYQVGGTDTQYF.

Points on this clone: The CDR3 end falls 3 residues outside the read, so it is completed with the germline J gene. This rearrangement joins TRBV18 to TRBJ2-1; 7 bases align to TRBD2. Germline V gene lookup returns CDR1 KGHSH and CDR2 LQKENI. Trimming cost V 5 bases and J 6 bases; bases outside gene matches: 13. This CDR3 has 16 residues. The CDR3 is CASSSTAGSGGNEQFF. CDR3 bases read: TGTGCCAGCTCATCGACCGCCGGGTCGGGGGGCAATGAG. Full variable domain (remainder filled in from reference TRBV18 and TRBJ2-1): NAGVMQNPRHLVRRRGQEARLRCSPMKGHSHVYWYRQLPEEGLKFMVYLQKENIIDESGMPKERFSAEFPKEGPSILRIQQVVRGDSAAYFCASSSTAGSGGNEQFFGPGTRLTVL.

The CDR3: CASSVGGRGDEKLFF. CDR3 DNA, as far as it was read: TGTGCCAGCAGCGTAGGGGGAAGGGGAGATGAAAAA. V is TRBV9 and J is TRBJ1-4, with D perhaps matching TRBD1 (5 bases). The DNA ends 3 residues before the CDR3 does, and the rest of the CDR3 is filled in from the germline J gene. The germline V gene encodes CDR1 SGDLS and CDR2 YYNGEE. V gave up 0 bases and J gave up 6 bases, with 12 bases separating them. CDR3 length: 15 residues.

About this clone: The sequenced fragment ends 3 residues before the CDR3 boundary, so the rest is inferred from the germline J gene. The chain recombines TRBV2 with TRBJ2-7, with 7 bases that match TRBD1. V shed 6 bases, J shed 6 bases, and the junction held 8 bases outside the gene matches. CDR3 length equals 13 residues. Germline V gives CDR1 SNHLY, CDR2 FYNNEI. Here the CDR3 reads CASRRQGGAEQYF. Partial CDR3 DNA: TGTGCCAGCAGAAGACAGGGCGGCGCCGAG.

CDR3 residues: CAISEDGGAYGYTF. CDR3 bases read: TGTGCCATCAGTGAGGATGGGGGGGCGTATGGC. The chain uses TRBV10-3 and TRBJ1-2; tentative D call: TRBD1 (6 bases). Read coverage stops 3 residues before the CDR3 terminus; the germline J gene supplies the remainder. The CDR3 has 14 residues. Germline V gene sequence: CDR1 ENHRY, CDR2 SYGVKD. With 2 bases removed from V and 5 bases from J, the gap between germline ends came to 12 bases.

To note about this clone: The read comes to an end 3 residues before the CDR3 does, leaving the germline J gene to fill in the end. This chain connects TRBV28 to TRBJ2-7; D possibly corresponds to TRBD1 (6 bases). There are 13 residues in the CDR3. Germline loops: CDR1 MDHEN, CDR2 SYDVKM. Trimming cost V 5 bases and J 4 bases, with 12 bases left between them. CDR3 residues: CASSRNQGYEQYF. The part of the CDR3 DNA that was read is TGTGCCAGCAGTCGAAACCAGGGGTACGAG.

Turning to this clone: Read data end 3 residues before the CDR3 end; the end is taken from the germline J gene. This rearrangement joins TRBV5-1 to TRBJ2-1, with no clear D. The ends were cut back, 5 bases at V and 6 bases at J, with 12 bases in the middle. The CDR3 has 13 amino acids. Germline V gives CDR1 SGHRS, CDR2 YFSETQ. The CDR3 loop is CASSSSLGNEQFF. The CDR3 DNA, read in part, is TGCGCCAGCAGTTCCAGTCTAGGCAATGAG. Combining the CDR3 with reference TRBV5-1 and TRBJ2-1 gives the whole variable domain KAGVTQTPRYLIKTRGQQVTLSCSPISGHRSVSWYQQTPGQGLQFLFEYFSETQRNKGNFPGRFSGRQFSNSRSEMNVSTLELGDSALYLCASSSSLGNEQFFGPGTRLTVL.

For this clone: Coverage ceases 3 residues before the CDR3 finishes, and the germline J gene fills in the end. The genes are TRBV7-2 and TRBJ2-7; D is unclear. Germline CDR1 and CDR2: SGHTA and FQGNSA. The V gene lost 5 bases and the J gene lost 4 bases, with 15 bases spanning the gap. This CDR3 is built from 14 residues. The sequenced part of the CDR3 DNA is TGTGCCAGCAGCCGGCGCGGATCTAGGTACGAG. It translates to CASSRRGSRYE. From start to end, the CDR3 is CASSRRGSRYEQYF.

Measured by frequency, this clone is medium-sized. The read ends 3 residues early relative to the CDR3; the germline J gene fills the gap. The chain recombines TRBV2 with TRBJ1-5; tentative D call: TRBD1 (6 bases). The CDR3 runs to 13 residues. Trimming cost V 5 bases and J 9 bases, with 14 bases left between them. CDR1 and CDR2 (germline): SNHLY, FYNNEI. The CDR3 sequence: CASSTGTGGPQHF. The sequenced part of the CDR3 DNA is TGTGCCAGCAGTACAGGGACGGGTGGGCCC.

For this clone: The DNA ends 3 residues before the CDR3 does, and the rest of the CDR3 is filled in from the germline J gene. This sequence joins TRBV6-2 or TRBV6-3 and TRBJ2-7; D not certain. The CDR3 length is 11 residues. Germline assignment: CDR1 MNHEY and CDR2 SVGEGT. Trimming stripped 8 bases from V and 0 bases from J, with 5 bases between. The CDR3 bases that were read are TGTGCCAGCGCAGACTCCTACGAG. Its translation: CASADSYE. The whole CDR3 is CASADSYEQYF.

Comment on this clone: The sequence runs out 3 residues before the end of the CDR3; the remainder is reconstructed from the germline J gene. This chain uses TRBV11-2 with TRBJ2-3, with D possibly TRBD1 on 6 matching bases. This CDR3 has 12 residues. Germline loops: CDR1 SGHAT, CDR2 FQNNGV. The CDR3 protein is CASSPGQSSQYF. CDR3 DNA, as far as it was read: TGTGCCAGCAGTCCCGGACAGTCTTCG.

The sequenced CDR3 bases are TGCGCCAGCAGCTCCACCCTACCATCCACCAAAAACATT. Protein sequence: CASSSTLPSTKNI. The CDR3 reads in full as CASSSTLPSTKNIQYF. The V gene is TRBV5-1, the J gene TRBJ2-4; no definite D call. The missing CDR3 end, 3 residues past where the read stops, is filled in from the germline J gene. Germline V gives CDR1 SGHRS, CDR2 YFSETQ. This CDR3 is built from 16 residues. The V end lost 3 bases, the J end lost 2 bases, and 15 bases lay between the germline ends.

On this clone: From the germline J gene comes the end of the CDR3, since the read stops 3 residues before it. This rearrangement joins TRBV5-1 to TRBJ2-3, with 7 bases aligning to TRBD2. The CDR3 extends over 16 amino acids. V was clipped by 0 bases and J by 3 bases; unmatched bases: 7. CDR1 SGHRS and CDR2 YFSETQ come from the germline V gene. CDR3 in amino acids: CASSLAGAGRTDTQYF. The CDR3 DNA, read in part, is TGCGCCAGCAGCTTGGCCGGAGCGGGGCGAACAGATACG.

For this clone: Coverage ceases 3 residues before the CDR3 finishes, and the germline J gene fills in the end. V is TRBV12-3 or TRBV12-4 and J is TRBJ2-7, with TRBD1 matching over 8 bases. With 3 bases clipped from V and 3 bases from J, the junction kept 7 bases outside the gene matches. CDR3 length: 15 amino acids. The part of the CDR3 DNA that was read is TGTGCCAGCAGTTTCAAGGGGACAGGAGACTACGAG. Translating it yields CASSFKGTGDYE. The whole CDR3 protein is CASSFKGTGDYEQYF.